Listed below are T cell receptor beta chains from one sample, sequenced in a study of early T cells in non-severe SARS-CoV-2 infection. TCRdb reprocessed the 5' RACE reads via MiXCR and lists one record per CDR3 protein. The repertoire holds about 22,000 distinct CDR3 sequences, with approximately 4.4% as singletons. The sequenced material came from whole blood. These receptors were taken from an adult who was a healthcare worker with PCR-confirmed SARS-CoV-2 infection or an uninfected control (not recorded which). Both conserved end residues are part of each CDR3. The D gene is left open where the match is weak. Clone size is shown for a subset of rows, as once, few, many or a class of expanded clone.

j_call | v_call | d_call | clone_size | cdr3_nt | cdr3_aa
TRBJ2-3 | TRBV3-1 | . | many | TGTGCCAGCAGCCAAAGTGAGAGAGGCTCGCAGTATTTT | CASSQSERGSQYF
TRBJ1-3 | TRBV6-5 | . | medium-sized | TGTGCCAGCAGTTTCGAAGGAAACACCATATATTTT | CASSFEGNTIYF
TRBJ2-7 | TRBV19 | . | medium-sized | TGTGCCAGTAGTCTCGCAGGGTCCGGGGAGCAGTACTTC | CASSLAGSGEQYF
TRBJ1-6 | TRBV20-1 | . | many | TGCAGTGCTAAAGGGGACGGTAATTCACCCCTCCACTTT | CSAKGDGNSPLHF
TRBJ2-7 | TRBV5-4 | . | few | TGTGCCAGCAGCTTGCAGGGGGGAACCTACGAGCAGTACTTC | CASSLQGGTYEQYF
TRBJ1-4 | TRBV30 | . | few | TGTGCCTGCCACCACAGAAGCTATAATGAAAAACTGTTTTTT | CACHHRSYNEKLFF
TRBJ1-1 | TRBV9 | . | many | TGTGCCAGCAGCCCCCGAGGAGACACTGAAGCTTTCTTT | CASSPRGDTEAFF
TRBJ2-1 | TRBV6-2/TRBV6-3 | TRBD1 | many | TGTGCCACAGAGGGGGACAGCTACAATGAGCAGTTCTTC | CATEGDSYNEQFF
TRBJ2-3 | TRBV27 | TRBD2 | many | TGTGCCAGCAGTTGGGCTAGCGGGGCGGGGACAGATACGCAGTATTTT | CASSWASGAGTDTQYF
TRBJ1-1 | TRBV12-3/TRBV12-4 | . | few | TGTGCCAGCAGTTTATGGGACACTGAAGCTTTCTTT | CASSLWDTEAFF
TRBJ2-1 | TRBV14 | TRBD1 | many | TGTGCCAGCAGTTCCCGGGGCGGGACAGGGGAAAACAATGAGCAGTTCTTC | CASSSRGGTGENNEQFF
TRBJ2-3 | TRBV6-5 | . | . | TGTGCCAGCAGCCTGCTTGGAGGGGCCAGCACAGATACGCAGTATTTT | CASSLLGGASTDTQYF
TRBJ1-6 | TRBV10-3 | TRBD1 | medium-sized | TGTGCCATCAGTGCTGGACAGGGGGCGAGATCACCCCTCCACTTT | CAISAGQGARSPLHF
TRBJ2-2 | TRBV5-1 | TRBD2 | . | TGCGCCAGCAGTCCGGGGGGTCCACTCCTCTACACCGGGGAGCTGTTTTTT | CASSPGGPLLYTGELFF
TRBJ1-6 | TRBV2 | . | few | TGTGCCAGCAGTGGGAATTCACCCCTCCACTTT | CASSGNSPLHF
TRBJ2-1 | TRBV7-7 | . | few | TGTGCCAGCAGCTTACAAGCCCGCCCGGACAATGAGCAGTTCTTC | CASSLQARPDNEQFF
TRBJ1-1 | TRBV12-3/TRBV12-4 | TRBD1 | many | TGTGCCAGCAGTTTATATGGGACAGGGAACACTGAAGCTTTCTTT | CASSLYGTGNTEAFF
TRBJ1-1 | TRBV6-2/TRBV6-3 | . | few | TGTGCCAGCAGTCCGGGACGGAACACTGAAGCTTTCTTT | CASSPGRNTEAFF
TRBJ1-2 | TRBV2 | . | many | TGTGCCAGCAGAGGCCCACCGGGTCCGGACTATGGCTACACCTTC | CASRGPPGPDYGYTF
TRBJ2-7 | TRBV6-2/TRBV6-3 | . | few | TGTGCCAGCAGTCAACAGGGTTACGAGCAGTACTTC | CASSQQGYEQYF
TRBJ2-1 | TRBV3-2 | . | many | TGTGCCAGCAGCCCTAACAATGAGCAGTTCTTC | CASSPNNEQFF
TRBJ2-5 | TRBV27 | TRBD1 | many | TGTGCCAGCAGTTCGGGACAGGCCAAAGAGACCCAGTACTTC | CASSSGQAKETQYF
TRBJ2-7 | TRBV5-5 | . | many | TGTGCCAGCAGCTTGGGGGTCCGGGCCACCTACGAGCAGTACTTC | CASSLGVRATYEQYF
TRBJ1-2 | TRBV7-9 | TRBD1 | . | TGTGCCAGCAGCCAGACAGGGGGGTCTCGTGGCTACACCTTC | CASSQTGGSRGYTF
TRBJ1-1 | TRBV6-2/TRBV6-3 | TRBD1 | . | TGTGCCAGCAGAGGGACAGGGGATATGAACACTGAAGCTTTCTTT | CASRGTGDMNTEAFF
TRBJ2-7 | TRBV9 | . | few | TGTGCCAGCAGTGATAGCTGGCTCTCCTACGAGCAGTACTTC | CASSDSWLSYEQYF
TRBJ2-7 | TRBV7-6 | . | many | TGTGCCAGCAGCTTACGTGAGTCCCCGGCTGAGCAGTACTTC | CASSLRESPAEQYF